This T cell receptor beta chain was documented in a study of breast tumors, draining lymph nodes, adjacent tissues. Axillary draining lymph nodes of breast cancer patients supplied the node samples. The table lists this clonotype with a few counts. Its antigen is still unknown. TCRdb re-called the multiplex PCR reads through MiXCR, storing one row per CDR3 protein. The data hold 150,000 to 250,000 distinct CDR3 sequences, with roughly 29% observed a single time. General study results and limits: The lymph node origin of tumor T cells was framed as consistent with a hypothesis, not demonstrated. Tumors had less TCR diversity than lymph nodes, more than nontumor tissue.

Germline-derived CDR1 and CDR2 are SGHVS and FNYEAQ. Unmatched junction bases numbered 9, after V lost 6 bases and J lost 5 bases. There are 15 residues in the CDR3. The chain links TRBV7-6 to TRBJ1-1; TRBD1 agrees at 10 bases. Specimen: axillary lymph node tissue. This receptor was obtained from a female donor with breast cancer. Some clones in this sample may be carry-over from other donors' samples. CDR3 DNA sequence: TGTGCCAGCAGTCCAAGGACAGGGGGTGGGACTGAAGCTTTCTTT. Its protein is CASSPRTGGGTEAFF.